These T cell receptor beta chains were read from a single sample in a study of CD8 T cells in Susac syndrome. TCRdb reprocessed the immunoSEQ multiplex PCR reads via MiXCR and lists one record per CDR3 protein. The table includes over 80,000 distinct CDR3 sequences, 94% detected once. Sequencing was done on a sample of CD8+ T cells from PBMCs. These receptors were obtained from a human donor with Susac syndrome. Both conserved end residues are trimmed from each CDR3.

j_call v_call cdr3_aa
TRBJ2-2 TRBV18 ASGQGNTGELF
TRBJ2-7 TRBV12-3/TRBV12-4 ASQIDRGYEQY
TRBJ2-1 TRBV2 ASSDRASEGEQF
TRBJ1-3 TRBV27 ASSLSPGNTIY
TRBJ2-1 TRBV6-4 ASSDGAEGDNEQF
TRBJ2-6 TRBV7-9 ASSPVAGANVLT
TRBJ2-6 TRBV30 AFGQGRSGANVLT
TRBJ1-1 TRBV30 AWSEGRGENTEAF
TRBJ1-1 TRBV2 ASRETGGVPPTEAF
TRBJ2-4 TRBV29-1 SAHLENIQY
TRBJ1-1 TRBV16 ASHPAQGLGAF
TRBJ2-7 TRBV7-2 ASSFLQGSGEQY